Following are 28 T cell receptor beta chains from one sample sequenced in a study of beta chain features in type 1 diabetes. The whole isolated RNA underwent reverse transcription, so sequencing captured expressed TCRB transcripts. The data were produced by immunoSEQ multiplex PCR, yet TCRdb's version contains in-frame clones alone and is incomplete. The sample records 680,000 or so clones, 15% being singletons. The sequenced material came from naive CD4+ T cells from blood. These receptors all come from a man aged 18 to 30 in good health.

CDR3 in amino acids: CASSLDRADSGANVLTF. The CDR3 coding sequence is TGCGCCAGCAGCTTGGACAGGGCCGACTCTGGGGCCAACGTCCTGACTTTC. The chain has TRBV5-1 and TRBJ2-6; TRBD1 might be the D (6 bases). The CDR3 is made up of 17 amino acids. The germline V gene has CDR1 SGHRS and CDR2 YFSETQ. V dropped 0 bases and J dropped 0 bases, with 10 bases sitting between them.

The chain carries TRBV25-1 and TRBJ1-6, with D perhaps matching TRBD1 (5 bases). This CDR3 is 15 amino acids long. Germline CDR1 and CDR2: MGHDK and SYGVNS. Trimming cost V 4 bases and J 3 bases, with 10 bases left between them. The CDR3 DNA reads as TGTGCCAGCAGTGCTGACAGTATCTATAATTCACCCCTCCACTTT. Protein sequence: CASSADSIYNSPLHF.

This clone was observed a few times. The chain carries TRBV28 and TRBJ2-3, with D unresolved. The CDR3 consists of 11 residues. Deletions cut 5 bases from V and 6 bases from J, with 6 bases between. Germline V gives CDR1 MDHEN, CDR2 SYDVKM. Here the CDR3 DNA reads TGTGCCAGCAGTCCCCAGGATACGCAGTATTTT. This encodes CASSPQDTQYF. The whole variable domain, remainder taken from reference TRBV28 and TRBJ2-3, is DVKVTQSSRYLVKRTGEKVFLECVQDMDHENMFWYRQDPGLGLRLIYFSYDVKMKEKGDIPEGYSVSREKKERFSLILESASTNQTSMYLCASSPQDTQYFGPGTRLTVL.

V and J are TRBV6-5 and TRBJ1-1; D is undetermined. This CDR3 is 13 amino acids long. The ends were cut back, 4 bases at V and 9 bases at J, with 15 bases in the middle. Germline V CDR1 and CDR2: MNHEY, SVGAGI. For the CDR3, the DNA is TGTGCCAGCAGTTTCAGGACGGAACAGCAAGCTTTCTTT. Its protein is CASSFRTEQQAFF.

The V gene is TRBV7-2, the J gene TRBJ2-7; D may be TRBD1 or TRBD2 (5 bases each). The CDR3 length is 13 residues. V lost 3 bases, J lost 2 bases, and 8 bases lay in between. Germline V CDR1 and CDR2: SGHTA, FQGNSA. The DNA of the CDR3 is TGTGCCAGCAGCTTGGGACCCCCCTACGAGCAGTACTTC. This encodes CASSLGPPYEQYF.

The rearrangement links TRBV10-3 to TRBJ2-3; 8 bases are shared with TRBD1. J was trimmed by 0 bases and V by 0 bases; bases with no gene match: 14. The germline gives CDR1 ENHRY, CDR2 SYGVKD. The CDR3 spans 20 residues. CDR3 in amino acids: CAISESLLRVQGASTDTQYF. The CDR3 coding sequence is TGTGCCATCAGTGAGTCCCTATTACGAGTCCAGGGGGCTAGCACAGATACGCAGTATTTT.

The chain recombines TRBV7-9 with TRBJ1-1; 7 bases are a match to TRBD1. This CDR3 contains 15 residues. Germline values: CDR1 SEHNR, CDR2 FQNEAQ (reference sequence). V trimming: 5 bases; J trimming: 4 bases; junction bases outside the gene matches: 10. DNA of the CDR3: TGTGCCAGCAGCCAGACTGTGGGACAGTTCACTGAAGCTTTCTTT. Residues: CASSQTVGQFTEAFF.

The rearrangement links TRBV9 to TRBJ2-1; 11 bases align to TRBD2. The CDR3 contains 15 residues. Germline CDR1 reads SGDLS; CDR2 reads YYNGEE. Trimming at V came to 5 bases and at J to 0 bases, leaving 1 base not matched to a gene. The CDR3 bases are TGTGCCAGCAGTGGACTAGCGGGCTCCTACAATGAGCAGTTCTTC. It is translated as CASSGLAGSYNEQFF.

This chain uses TRBV14 with TRBJ2-2; 11 bases are shared with TRBD1. V was pared by 4 bases and J by 2 bases, with 3 bases of the junction left unmatched. Per germline, CDR1 SGHDN and CDR2 FVKESK. The CDR3 is made up of 16 amino acids. CDR3 nucleotides: TGTGCCAGCAGCCCCTGGACAGGGGGCAACACCGGGGAGCTGTTTTTT. Translating gives CASSPWTGGNTGELFF.

The chain uses TRBV5-1 and TRBJ2-2; D is perhaps TRBD1 or TRBD2 (5 bases each). The V and J ends lost 2 bases and 0 bases respectively, with 8 bases between them. CDR3 length: 15 amino acids. CDR1 and CDR2 from the germline V gene are SGHRS and YFSETQ. Here the CDR3 reads CASSFRGPNTGELFF. CDR3 in DNA: TGCGCCAGCAGCTTCCGGGGCCCGAACACCGGGGAGCTGTTTTTT. The full variable domain, in which reference TRBV5-1 and TRBJ2-2 provide the parts outside the CDR3, is KAGVTQTPRYLIKTRGQQVTLSCSPISGHRSVSWYQQTPGQGLQFLFEYFSETQRNKGNFPGRFSGRQFSNSRSEMNVSTLELGDSALYLCASSFRGPNTGELFFGEGSRLTVL.

This clone turned up a few times. The J gene is TRBJ1-1, the V gene TRBV18; D is perhaps TRBD1 (6 bases). Germline V gene lookup returns CDR1 KGHSH and CDR2 LQKENI. Trimming removed 3 bases at V and 6 bases at J, with 11 bases between. This CDR3 has 13 amino acids. CDR3 DNA: TGTGCCAGCTCACCCCAGGGGTTTGCTGAAGCTTTCTTT. This codes for CASSPQGFAEAFF. Variable domain in full (rest from reference TRBV18 and TRBJ1-1): NAGVMQNPRHLVRRRGQEARLRCSPMKGHSHVYWYRQLPEEGLKFMVYLQKENIIDESGMPKERFSAEFPKEGPSILRIQQVVRGDSAAYFCASSPQGFAEAFFGQGTRLTVV.

This clone was counted between two and nine times. The chain has TRBV7-2 and TRBJ1-2; a weak D match, TRBD1 (6 bases). The V end lost 5 bases, the J end lost 0 bases, and 13 bases lay between the germline ends. CDR3 length: 15 amino acids. Germline CDR1 and CDR2: SGHTA and FQGNSA. CDR3 sequence: CASSQTGIANYGYTF. CDR3 coding DNA: TGTGCCAGCAGCCAAACAGGGATAGCTAACTATGGCTACACCTTC. Full variable domain (remainder filled in from reference TRBV7-2 and TRBJ1-2): GAGVSQSPSNKVTEKGKDVELRCDPISGHTALYWYRQSLGQGLEFLIYFQGNSAPDKSGLPSDRFSAERTGGSVSTLTIQRTQQEDSAVYLCASSQTGIANYGYTFGSGTRLTVV.

V gene TRBV5-8 combines with J gene TRBJ1-4; D possibly corresponds to TRBD1 (6 bases). This CDR3 is built from 14 residues. CDR1 and CDR2 (germline): SGHTS, YDEGEE. The V and J ends lost 2 bases and 8 bases respectively, with 13 bases between them. The CDR3 is CASSFTRGREKLFF. For the CDR3, the DNA is TGTGCCAGCAGCTTTACCAGGGGTCGAGAAAAACTGTTTTTT.

The gene calls are TRBV20-1 and TRBJ2-1; unclear D gene. Trimming left V 5 bases short and J 5 bases short, with 7 bases between. This CDR3 comprises 11 residues. Germline lookup yields CDR1 DFQATT and CDR2 SNEGSKA (reference sequence). The CDR3 DNA reads as TGCAGTGCTCGGAGTAACAATGAGCAGTTCTTC. This sequence encodes CSARSNNEQFF.

Only a few counts were recorded for this clone. V and J are TRBV29-1 and TRBJ1-1; 10 bases map to TRBD1. Germline loops: CDR1 SQVTM, CDR2 ANQGSEA. The CDR3 length is 12 residues. V was clipped by 6 bases and J by 5 bases; unmatched bases: 3. The CDR3 spells CSVTGGSTEAFF. In nucleotides, the CDR3 is TGCAGCGTGACAGGGGGCTCTACTGAAGCTTTCTTT.

J is TRBJ2-2 and V is TRBV7-8; D is uncertain. Germline values: CDR1 SGHVS, CDR2 FQNEAQ. Trimming took off 2 bases at V and 2 bases at J, with 12 bases between the two ends. The CDR3 is 16 amino acids. Here the CDR3 reads CASSLHLPANTGELFF. CDR3 nucleotide sequence: TGTGCCAGCAGCTTACACCTGCCTGCTAACACCGGGGAGCTGTTTTTT.

V and J are TRBV4-3 and TRBJ2-1, with D possibly TRBD2 on 6 matching bases. The CDR3 length is 20 residues. The ends were cut back, 0 bases at V and 6 bases at J, with 27 bases in the middle. Germline values: CDR1 LGHNA, CDR2 YSLEER. The CDR3 DNA sequence: TGCGCCAGCAGCCAAGACCCTAGCGAAGGCTCGGAGAGAATCCGCAATGAGCAGTTCTTC. Translated: CASSQDPSEGSERIRNEQFF.

This clone turned up a few times. This rearrangement joins TRBV7-2 to TRBJ2-2; the D is unclear. Trimming removed 1 base from V and 0 bases from J, with 9 bases in between. CDR1 and CDR2 from the germline V gene are SGHTA and FQGNSA. This CDR3 has 16 residues. The CDR3 DNA reads as TGTGCCAGCAGCTTAGGCTGGGGATCGAACACCGGGGAGCTGTTTTTT. Translating it yields CASSLGWGSNTGELFF.

In its sample, this clone was seen a few times. The CDR3 loop is CASSLVTGDSGANVLTF. The CDR3 DNA follows: TGCGCCAGCAGCTTGGTGACAGGGGACTCTGGGGCCAACGTCCTGACTTTC. This chain uses TRBV5-1 with TRBJ2-6; 8 bases match TRBD1. The V segment lost 0 bases and the J segment 0 bases; nucleotides outside the gene matches: 2. Germline CDR1 is SGHRS and CDR2 is YFSETQ. This CDR3 spans 17 amino acids.

CDR3 coding DNA: TGTGCCATACAGGGACAGGGTTTAAACTATGGCTACACCTTC. Amino acid sequence: CAIQGQGLNYGYTF. The J gene is TRBJ1-2, the V gene TRBV7-2; 9 nucleotides match TRBD1. Trimming removed 10 bases from V and 2 bases from J; junction bases left unmatched: 8. This CDR3 region has 14 residues. Germline CDR1 reads SGHTA; CDR2 reads FQGNSA.

This clone was seen only a few times. The chain recombines TRBV2 with TRBJ2-7; TRBD1 is a possible D gene (6 bases). The CDR3 is made up of 12 amino acids. V lost 4 bases and J 6 bases, leaving 10 bases between the germline ends. Germline values: CDR1 SNHLY, CDR2 FYNNEI. CDR3 region: CASSGQVVEQYF. The CDR3 bases are TGTGCCAGCAGTGGACAGGTAGTCGAGCAGTACTTC.

The chain uses TRBV9 and TRBJ2-4; D unclear. The V end lost 0 bases, the J end lost 1 base, and 5 bases lay between the germline ends. Germline loops: CDR1 SGDLS, CDR2 YYNGEE. The CDR3 has 14 residues. The CDR3 loop is CASSVDPAKNIQYF. The CDR3 region has the DNA TGTGCCAGCAGCGTAGACCCGGCCAAAAACATTCAGTACTTC.

V usage is TRBV13 and J usage is TRBJ2-7; TRBD1 or TRBD2 may be the D gene (5 bases each). This CDR3 has 15 residues. V shed 0 bases and J shed 0 bases, with 9 bases lying between them. CDR1 and CDR2 from the germline V gene are PRHDT and FYEKMQ (reference sequence). This chain's CDR3 is CASSLGGVGSYEQYF. In nucleotides, the CDR3 is TGTGCCAGCAGCTTAGGGGGGGTCGGCTCCTACGAGCAGTACTTC.

The chain has TRBV7-8 and TRBJ2-4, with TRBD1 as a possible D gene (5 bases). CDR3 length: 15 residues. Germline V CDR1 and CDR2: SGHVS, FQNEAQ. With 9 bases removed from V and 0 bases from J, the gap between germline ends came to 15 bases. CDR3 protein: CASSDRLIAKNIQYF. The DNA for the CDR3 is TGTGCCAGTTCAGACAGACTGATAGCCAAAAACATTCAGTACTTC.

The chain has TRBV20-1 and TRBJ2-7; no firm D call. The CDR3 contains 11 residues. Trimming left V 3 bases short and J 4 bases short, with 7 bases between. CDR1 is DFQATT and CDR2 is SNEGSKA in the germline V gene (reference sequence). The CDR3 sequence is CSASPDYEQYF. In nucleotides, the CDR3 is TGCAGTGCTAGTCCCGATTACGAGCAGTACTTC.

The rearrangement uses TRBV2 and TRBJ1-4; D is ambiguous. The germline gives CDR1 SNHLY, CDR2 FYNNEI. The CDR3 runs 13 residues. The V and J ends lost 7 bases and 5 bases respectively, with 11 bases between them. CDR3 amino acids: CASIRSQNEKLFF. The CDR3 nucleotides are TGTGCCAGCATCAGGAGTCAGAATGAAAAACTGTTTTTT.

A few counts support this clone. The chain links TRBV7-2 to TRBJ2-5; D may be TRBD1 (6 bases). With 7 bases removed from V and 2 bases from J, the gap between germline ends came to 14 bases. The CDR3 runs 14 residues. Germline CDR1 and CDR2: SGHTA and FQGNSA. DNA for the CDR3: TGTGCCAGCACCGAAACAGGGAAACAAGAGACCCAGTACTTC. Amino acid sequence: CASTETGKQETQYF. The whole variable domain, remainder taken from reference TRBV7-2 and TRBJ2-5, is GAGVSQSPSNKVTEKGKDVELRCDPISGHTALYWYRQSLGQGLEFLIYFQGNSAPDKSGLPSDRFSAERTGGSVSTLTIQRTQQEDSAVYLCASTETGKQETQYFGPGTRLLVL.

A note on this clone: Other DNA sequences in the sample encode the same CDR3. The chain joins TRBV6-6 to TRBJ2-3; D possibly corresponds to TRBD1 (6 bases). Trimming took 4 bases from V and 3 from J, leaving 8 bases between them. Germline V gene data show CDR1 as MNHNY and CDR2 as SVGAGI (reference sequence). CDR3 length: 13 residues. The CDR3 loop reads CASSSRGTDTQYF. The DNA for the CDR3 is TGTGCCAGCAGTTCCAGGGGAACAGATACGCAGTATTTT.